The 27 T cell receptor beta chains below all came from one sample that was sequenced in a study of blood T cells in healthy people across ages. PCR was performed a second time for about 6 to 11 cycles using a sample-barcoded 5' primer and a J-beta primer mix. TCRdb ran MiXCR on the 5' RACE reads and lists one entry per CDR3 protein. The sample carries 1.4 million or so distinct CDR3 sequences, 35% to 45% recorded once. Sequenced sample: blood. The receptors were gathered from a woman between 18 and 29 years old in good health.

The J gene is TRBJ2-7, the V gene TRBV5-1, with 9 positions matching TRBD1. The CDR3 extends over 15 amino acids. Trimming took 4 bases from V and 3 from J; bases not matched to a gene: 8. The germline V gene encodes CDR1 SGHRS and CDR2 YFSETQ. DNA for the CDR3: TGCGCCAGCAGCCCGTCCGGGACAGGGCTCTACGAGCAGTACTTC. Encoded protein: CASSPSGTGLYEQYF.

This clonotype was detected ten times or more. V gene TRBV6-2 or TRBV6-3 combines with J gene TRBJ2-7; the D gene is possibly TRBD1 (6 bases). V was trimmed by 5 bases and J by 1 base, leaving 12 bases between them. The CDR3 loop spans 14 amino acids. The germline gives CDR1 MNHEY, CDR2 SVGEGT. The CDR3 reads CASSPLDRSYEQYF. CDR3 DNA: TGTGCCAGCAGTCCGCTGGACAGATCCTACGAGCAGTACTTC.

This chain joins TRBV12-5 and TRBJ1-1, with TRBD1 as a possible D gene (6 bases). CDR3 length equals 16 residues. Trimming cost V 1 base and J 1 base, with 13 bases left between them. CDR1 and CDR2 from the germline V gene are LGHNT and FRNRAP. CDR3 DNA: TGTGCTAGTGGTTTGGACCGAGGGGGAAGGAACACTGAAGCTTTCTTT. This codes for CASGLDRGGRNTEAFF.

The sample holds one count of this clonotype. The rearrangement uses TRBV28 and TRBJ2-1; TRBD1 matches 7 bases. Germline V gene lookup returns CDR1 MDHEN and CDR2 SYDVKM. There are 14 residues in the CDR3. With V trimmed by 3 bases and J by 12 bases, 11 bases remained unmatched. CDR3 DNA sequence: TGTGCCAGCAGTTTCGCACCCAACAGGGGTGGGCAGTTCTTC. As protein: CASSFAPNRGGQFF.

J is TRBJ2-7 and V is TRBV7-2; D might be TRBD2 (5 bases). The CDR3 extends over 14 amino acids. Germline assignment: CDR1 SGHTA and CDR2 FQGNSA. Trimming took 1 base from V and 2 from J, leaving 9 bases between them. The CDR3 protein is CASSLVSEAYEQYF. In DNA form, the CDR3 reads TGTGCCAGCAGCTTAGTTAGCGAGGCCTACGAGCAGTACTTC.

The genes are TRBV6-5 and TRBJ1-5, with 8 bases lining up with TRBD1. V trimming: 5 bases; J trimming: 4 bases; junction bases outside the gene matches: 7. Germline lookup yields CDR1 MNHEY and CDR2 SVGAGI. This CDR3 is built from 15 residues. For the CDR3, the DNA is TGTGCCAGCAGTGGCGACAGGGGACATAATCAGCCCCAGCATTTT. Translated, it gives CASSGDRGHNQPQHF.

This clonotype appeared a few times. CDR3 nucleotides: TGTGCCAGCAGCCACAAAGGGTCGTACGAGCAGTACTTC. This gives the protein CASSHKGSYEQYF. The chain links TRBV14 to TRBJ2-7; D is undetermined. Germline CDR1 SGHDN, CDR2 FVKESK. Trimming left V 3 bases short and J 4 bases short, with 10 bases between. The CDR3 length is 13 residues.

This chain joins TRBV20-1 and TRBJ1-5; 8 bases fit TRBD1. This CDR3 has 13 residues. Germline CDR1 is DFQATT and CDR2 is SNEGSKA (reference sequence). The junction had 5 bases not matched to a gene; V was cut back by 5 bases and J by 5 bases. The CDR3 DNA follows: TGCAGTGCTGGGATACAGGGGGATCAGCCCCAGCATTTT. It translates to CSAGIQGDQPQHF.

The chain combines TRBV6-5 with TRBJ1-1; D remains ambiguous. The germline CDR1 and CDR2 sequences are MNHEY and SVGAGI. The CDR3 has 13 residues. V was shortened by 2 bases and J by 3 bases, with 7 bases between the two germline ends. The CDR3 DNA follows: TGTGCCAGCAGTTACCAAAGTTACACTGAAGCTTTCTTT. Protein product: CASSYQSYTEAFF.

This clonotype was seen more than once but under ten times. The chain links TRBV6-5 to TRBJ1-2, with D unclear. The V gene's germline CDR1 is MNHEY and CDR2 SVGAGI. The CDR3 contains 14 residues. V was pared by 6 bases and J by 4 bases, with 15 bases between. The CDR3: CASRPDPGGYGYTF. CDR3 coding DNA: TGTGCCAGCAGACCTGACCCCGGCGGCTATGGCTACACCTTC.

The rearrangement uses TRBV12-3 or TRBV12-4 and TRBJ2-2, with a weak D call TRBD1 (6 bases). This CDR3 contains 12 residues. V dropped 7 bases and J dropped 9 bases, with 12 bases sitting between them. CDR3 bases: TGTGCCAGCAAGCGAGGGGGTCGGGAGCTGTTTTTT. It is translated as CASKRGGRELFF.

This chain uses TRBV7-9 with TRBJ2-3; 11 bases align to TRBD2. CDR3 length equals 18 residues. V lost 5 bases, J lost 0 bases, and 10 bases stayed unmatched. CDR1 and CDR2 (germline): SEHNR, FQNEAQ (reference sequence). The CDR3 region is CASSVPSGGSTSTDTQYF. For the CDR3, the DNA is TGTGCCAGCAGCGTCCCTAGCGGGGGGTCTACTAGCACAGATACGCAGTATTTT.

The chain couples TRBV6-5 to TRBJ2-7; 8 bases align to TRBD1. Germline trimming cut 7 bases from V and 3 bases from J; bases unmatched to any gene: 5. Germline CDR1 MNHEY, CDR2 SVGAGI. The CDR3 sequence is 13 residues long. CDR3 coding DNA: TGTGCCAGCACAGGGGGCTCCCACTACGAGCAGTACTTC. This codes for CASTGGSHYEQYF.

The count of this clonotype is one. V gene TRBV20-1 combines with J gene TRBJ2-7; D perhaps matches TRBD2 (5 bases). V was trimmed by 0 bases and J by 7 bases, leaving 16 bases between them. The CDR3 contains 14 residues. Germline V gives CDR1 DFQATT, CDR2 SNEGSKA (reference sequence). CDR3 bases: TGCAGTGCTAGAGATCCGGACTCGATCAATGAGCAGTACTTC. Its protein is CSARDPDSINEQYF.

The chain joins TRBV3-1 to TRBJ2-4, with D possibly matching TRBD2 (6 bases). Germline V gives CDR1 LGHDT, CDR2 YNNKEL (reference sequence). V was trimmed by 2 bases and J by 13 bases, leaving 15 bases between them. The CDR3 covers 13 residues. The CDR3 DNA reads as TGTGCCAGCAGCCAAAATCACCTACGGGAGCAGTACTTC. Residues: CASSQNHLREQYF.

This clonotype was observed a handful of times. The chain couples TRBV20-1 to TRBJ1-2, with D unresolved. Looked up from germline, CDR1 is DFQATT and CDR2 is SNEGSKA (reference sequence). The ends were cut back, 3 bases at V and 3 bases at J, with 17 bases in the middle. The CDR3 runs to 15 residues. The DNA for the CDR3 is TGCAGTGCTAGGTCCGATCCAACCGGGGACTATGGCTACACCTTC. Encoded protein: CSARSDPTGDYGYTF.

This clonotype has a handful of counts. The chain recombines TRBV20-1 with TRBJ1-4, with D possibly being TRBD1 (6 bases). Germline V gene sequence: CDR1 DFQATT, CDR2 SNEGSKA (reference sequence). The CDR3 sequence is 15 residues long. The ends were cut back, 0 bases at V and 3 bases at J, with 11 bases in the middle. CDR3 sequence: CSAREGGTPNEKLFF. CDR3 coding DNA: TGCAGTGCTAGAGAAGGTGGGACACCTAATGAAAAACTGTTTTTT.

The CDR3 reads CASSKVVSALSNQPQHF. The CDR3 DNA sequence: TGTGCCAGCAGCAAAGTAGTTTCGGCACTTAGCAATCAGCCCCAGCATTTT. J is TRBJ1-5 and V is TRBV21-1. TRBV21-1 counts as a pseudogene. The CDR3 is 17 amino acids.

In this sample, this clonotype turned up a few times. This rearrangement joins TRBV10-1 to TRBJ1-1; TRBD1 agrees at 8 bases. CDR1 and CDR2 from the germline V gene are WNHNN and SYGVQD (reference sequence). V was clipped by 3 bases and J by 5 bases; unmatched bases: 8. The CDR3 consists of 15 residues. The CDR3 region is CASSDPPTGVTEAFF. Written as DNA, the CDR3 is TGCGCCAGCAGTGACCCGCCGACAGGGGTTACTGAAGCTTTCTTT.

In this sample, this clonotype turned up once. The rearrangement uses TRBV29-1 and TRBJ2-1; D possibly corresponds to TRBD2 (6 bases). Germline V gives CDR1 SQVTM, CDR2 ANQGSEA. The CDR3 contains 16 residues. V dropped 0 bases and J dropped 4 bases, with 16 bases sitting between them. Written as DNA, the CDR3 is TGCAGCGTTGAAGATCTGACGCAGCGGGTATACAATGAGCAGTTCTTC. Encoded protein: CSVEDLTQRVYNEQFF.

The CDR3 DNA reads TGTGCCAGCTCAATGAATAGCCCTTGGGAAGAGACCCAGTACTTC. It specifies CASSMNSPWEETQYF. The chain uses TRBV18 and TRBJ2-5; D not certain. The germline V gene encodes CDR1 KGHSH and CDR2 LQKENI. Trimming removed 5 bases at V and 3 bases at J, with 16 bases between. CDR3 size: 15 residues.

This clonotype turned up a few times. V usage is TRBV28 and J usage is TRBJ1-5; TRBD1 might be the D (6 bases). The CDR3 totals 15 residues. Germline CDR1 and CDR2: MDHEN and SYDVKM. With 2 bases removed from V and 7 bases from J, the gap between germline ends came to 15 bases. The CDR3 DNA is TGTGCCAGCAGTTTAGGGGGCGGGGGCGACCAGCCCCAGCATTTT. This codes for CASSLGGGGDQPQHF.

V is TRBV4-3 and J is TRBJ2-3, with TRBD1 matching 10 bases. Trimming cost V 0 bases and J 2 bases; bases outside gene matches: 8. The CDR3 runs 18 residues. Germline assignment: CDR1 LGHNA and CDR2 YSLEER. The CDR3: CASSQDAPGQGTTDTQYF. CDR3 coding DNA: TGCGCCAGCAGCCAAGATGCCCCGGGACAGGGGACCACAGATACGCAGTATTTT.

The chain employs TRBV12-3 or TRBV12-4 and TRBJ2-1, with D perhaps TRBD2 (6 bases). The CDR3 consists of 19 residues. The V and J ends lost 7 bases and 8 bases respectively, with 33 bases between them. The CDR3 loop reads CASTRRRGSLLKLRDEQFF. The CDR3 DNA sequence: TGTGCCAGCACCCGGAGGAGGGGCTCCCTACTGAAACTACGGGATGAGCAGTTCTTC.

The J gene is TRBJ2-3, the V gene TRBV6-6; 7 bases match TRBD1. The CDR3 consists of 15 residues. CDR1 MNHNY and CDR2 SVGAGI come from the germline V gene (reference sequence). The V and J ends lost 1 base and 5 bases, in that order; junction bases with no gene match: 6. The CDR3 nucleotides read TGTGCCAGCAGTTACTTGATTCCAGGGGGAGATACGCAGTATTTT. Protein product: CASSYLIPGGDTQYF.

This clonotype was observed a few times. The chain joins TRBV20-1 to TRBJ2-1, with D perhaps TRBD1 (6 bases). V lost 4 bases, J lost 7 bases, and 23 bases lay in between. This CDR3 comprises 16 residues. CDR1 is DFQATT and CDR2 is SNEGSKA in the germline V gene (reference sequence). CDR3 bases: TGCAGTGCTACCATACCCCAGGGGAGATCGAGTAATGAGCAGTTCTTC. It encodes CSATIPQGRSSNEQFF.

A few counts support this clonotype. This chain uses TRBV3-1 with TRBJ1-6; D uncertain. This CDR3 has 14 residues. Deletions cut 1 base from V and 3 bases from J, with 4 bases between. Germline CDR1 is LGHDT and CDR2 is YNNKEL (reference sequence). CDR3 bases: TGTGCCAGCAGCCAAGGGGTCTATAATTCACCCCTCCACTTT. Amino acids: CASSQGVYNSPLHF.